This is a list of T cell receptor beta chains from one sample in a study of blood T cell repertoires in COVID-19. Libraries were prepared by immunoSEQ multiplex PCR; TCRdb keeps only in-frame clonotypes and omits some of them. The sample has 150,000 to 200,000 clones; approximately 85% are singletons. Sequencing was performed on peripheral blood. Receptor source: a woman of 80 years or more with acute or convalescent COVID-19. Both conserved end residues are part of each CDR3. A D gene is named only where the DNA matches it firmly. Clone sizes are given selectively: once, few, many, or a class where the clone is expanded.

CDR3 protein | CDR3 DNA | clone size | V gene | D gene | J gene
CASSIFQTRGIRENEQFF | TGTGCCAGTAGTATCTTCCAGACTAGAGGGATAAGAGAAAATGAGCAGTTCTTC | NA | TRBV19 | NA | TRBJ2-1
CSARSGHEQYF | TGCAGTGCCCGTAGCGGTCACGAGCAGTACTTC | NA | TRBV20-1 | NA | TRBJ2-7
CASSPPGSEAFF | TGTGCCAGCTCACCACCCGGGTCAGAAGCTTTCTTT | few | TRBV18 | NA | TRBJ1-1
CASSVTSGSRNEQFF | TGTGCCAGCAGCGTGACTAGCGGGAGTAGAAATGAGCAGTTCTTC | NA | TRBV9 | TRBD2 | TRBJ2-1
CASSLAGGQETQYF | TGTGCCAGCAGCTTGGCAGGGGGCCAAGAGACCCAGTACTTC | NA | TRBV5-6 | TRBD1 | TRBJ2-5
CASTGLGSETGELFF | TGTGCCAGCACCGGCCTCGGGAGCGAAACCGGGGAGCTGTTTTTT | NA | TRBV2 | NA | TRBJ2-2
CASSLWTGKGRTEAFF | TGTGCCAGCAGCTTGTGGACAGGGAAAGGACGGACTGAAGCTTTCTTT | NA | TRBV5-8 | TRBD1 | TRBJ1-1
CASSQAGTVNQPQHF | TGTGCCAGCAGCCAGGCCGGGACTGTAAATCAGCCCCAGCATTTT | NA | TRBV7-2 | NA | TRBJ1-5
CASSISETGSSYNSPLHF | TGTGCCAGCAGTATCTCCGAGACAGGTAGCTCCTATAATTCACCCCTCCACTTT | few | TRBV27 | NA | TRBJ1-6
CASSIRQGGNGELFF | TGTGCCAGTAGTATAAGACAGGGGGGGAACGGGGAGCTGTTTTTT | NA | TRBV19 | TRBD1 | TRBJ2-2
CAISGPGTGNLNTEAFF | TGTGCCATCAGTGGACCCGGGACAGGGAATCTGAACACTGAAGCTTTCTTT | NA | TRBV10-3 | TRBD1 | TRBJ1-1
CASSLGDRSNEKLFF | TGTGCCAGCAGCTTAGGGGACAGGTCTAATGAAAAACTGTTTTTT | NA | TRBV7-9 | TRBD1 | TRBJ1-4
CASSPLTGLRTDTQYF | TGTGCCAGCAGTCCACTCACGGGACTCCGCACAGATACGCAGTATTTT | NA | TRBV6-2/TRBV6-3 | NA | TRBJ2-3
CASSPAEGRESTDTQYF | TGTGCCAGCAGCCCCGCGGAGGGGCGGGAAAGCACAGATACGCAGTATTTT | NA | TRBV5-6 | NA | TRBJ2-3
CASSEGGGSYEQYF | TGTGCCAGCAGTGAAGGGGGGGGTTCCTACGAGCAGTACTTC | once | TRBV6-1 | TRBD2 | TRBJ2-7
CASSETGVNTEAFF | TGTGCCAGCAGTGAAACAGGGGTGAACACTGAAGCTTTCTTT | NA | TRBV6-4 | TRBD1 | TRBJ1-1
CASSQDPGGTYRTEAFF | TGCGCCAGCAGCCAAGATCCCGGGGGAACTTACCGCACTGAAGCTTTCTTT | NA | TRBV4-1 | NA | TRBJ1-1
CASSSGTGNQPQHF | TGCGCCAGCAGCTCTGGGACAGGGAATCAGCCCCAGCATTTT | NA | TRBV5-1 | TRBD1 | TRBJ1-5
CASSPGGMNTEAFF | TGCGCCAGCAGCCCAGGGGGCATGAACACTGAAGCTTTCTTT | few | TRBV10-2 | TRBD1 | TRBJ1-1
CASSPGQGRRIEAFF | TGTGCCAGCAGCCCTGGACAGGGAAGAAGGATTGAAGCTTTCTTT | NA | TRBV9 | TRBD1 | TRBJ1-1
CASSPLAQGANEKLFF | TGCGCCAGCAGCCCTCTGGCGCAGGGGGCAAATGAAAAACTGTTTTTT | NA | TRBV4-1 | TRBD1 | TRBJ1-4
CASSPARNEQFF | TGTGCCAGCTCACCTGCGCGGAATGAGCAGTTCTTC | NA | TRBV18 | NA | TRBJ2-1
CASSWGRDQPQHF | TGTGCCAGCAGCTGGGGCAGGGATCAGCCCCAGCATTTT | NA | TRBV6-2/TRBV6-3 | NA | TRBJ1-5
CASSQDGTGGLLREKLFF | TGTGCCAGCAGCCAAGACGGGACAGGGGGCTTATTAAGAGAAAAACTGTTTTTT | NA | TRBV3-1/TRBV3-2 | TRBD1 | TRBJ1-4
CASRLTSGSGETQYF | TGTGCCAGCAGGTTGACTAGCGGGAGTGGAGAGACCCAGTACTTC | NA | TRBV5-5 | TRBD2 | TRBJ2-5
CSVERLNTEAFF | TGCAGCGTTGAACGTCTGAACACTGAAGCTTTCTTT | NA | TRBV29-1 | NA | TRBJ1-1
CASSPAGTVGLNTEAFF | TGTGCCAGCTCACCAGCCGGGACAGTGGGGCTAAACACTGAAGCTTTCTTT | once | TRBV18 | TRBD1 | TRBJ1-1
CASSTISGTSGGIGTQYF | TGTGCCAGCAGTACAATTAGTGGGACTAGCGGGGGTATCGGGACCCAGTACTTC | NA | TRBV27 | TRBD2 | TRBJ2-5
CASSSLQYSLNTEAFF | TGTGCCAGCAGCTCGTTACAGTACTCCTTAAACACTGAAGCTTTCTTT | NA | TRBV5-5 | NA | TRBJ1-1
CATSNGGPRGANVLTF | TGTGCCACCAGTAACGGGGGGCCCAGAGGGGCCAACGTCCTGACTTTC | NA | TRBV24-1 | NA | TRBJ2-6
CAWSRYEQYF | TGTGCCTGGTCTCGGTACGAGCAGTACTTC | NA | TRBV30 | NA | TRBJ2-7
CASSPGQGPYEQYF | TGTGCCAGCAGCCCGGGACAGGGGCCGTACGAGCAGTACTTC | NA | TRBV7-6 | TRBD1 | TRBJ2-7
CASSVGYPGTQYF | TGTGCCAGCAGCGTAGGGTATCCAGGGACCCAGTACTTC | NA | TRBV9 | NA | TRBJ2-5
CASSWGDSPTNEKLFF | TGTGCCAGCAGCTGGGGCGACAGCCCAACTAATGAAAAACTGTTTTTT | NA | TRBV11-2 | NA | TRBJ1-4
CASRSSGNTIYF | TGTGCCAGCAGGTCCAGTGGAAACACCATATATTTT | NA | TRBV14 | NA | TRBJ1-3
CASSLVGQGSYNEQFF | TGTGCCAGCAGCTTAGTCGGGCAGGGGTCCTACAATGAGCAGTTCTTC | NA | TRBV7-2 | NA | TRBJ2-1
CASSLVGQAISGNTIYF | TGTGCCAGCAGCTTAGTGGGGCAGGCTATCTCTGGAAACACCATATATTTT | few | TRBV7-2 | NA | TRBJ1-3
CSASWLAGGPGEQFF | TGCAGTGCTAGTTGGCTAGCGGGAGGGCCCGGTGAGCAGTTCTTC | NA | TRBV20-1 | TRBD2 | TRBJ2-1
CASFGLAGVRGDEQFF | TGTGCCAGCTTCGGACTAGCGGGGGTGCGTGGGGATGAGCAGTTCTTC | NA | TRBV18 | TRBD2 | TRBJ2-1
CASRPGTGSYGYTF | TGCGCCAGCAGACCCGGGACAGGGAGTTATGGCTACACCTTC | NA | TRBV4-1 | TRBD1 | TRBJ1-2
CASSLDQGDTEAFF | TGTGCCAGCAGCTTGGATCAGGGGGACACTGAAGCTTTCTTT | NA | TRBV5-4 | TRBD1 | TRBJ1-1
CASSRTPGQGIGEKLFF | TGCGCCAGCAGCCGAACACCGGGACAGGGAATAGGTGAAAAACTGTTTTTT | NA | TRBV4-1 | TRBD1 | TRBJ1-4
CASSGGQGGRAFF | TGTGCCAGCAGCGGGGGACAGGGCGGTCGAGCTTTCTTT | NA | TRBV9 | TRBD1 | TRBJ1-1
CASSPGQGTTEAFF | TGTGCCAGCAGCCCAGGACAGGGTACGACTGAAGCTTTCTTT | NA | TRBV7-3 | TRBD1 | TRBJ1-1
CASSYSRTPMNTEAFF | TGTGCCAGCAGTTACTCTCGGACACCAATGAACACTGAAGCTTTCTTT | NA | TRBV6-5 | NA | TRBJ1-1
CASSGPGLAYEQYF | TGTGCCAGCAGCGGGCCGGGACTAGCCTACGAGCAGTACTTC | NA | TRBV5-6 | TRBD2 | TRBJ2-7
CASSYRDRDNSPLHF | TGCGCCAGCAGCTACCGGGACAGGGATAATTCACCCCTCCACTTT | NA | TRBV4-1 | TRBD1 | TRBJ1-6
CASIHRGDSNSPLHF | TGTGCCAGTATTCACCGTGGGGACAGTAATTCACCCCTCCACTTT | once | TRBV19 | TRBD1 | TRBJ1-6
CASSLENDRPQHF | TGTGCCAGCAGTTTGGAGAACGACCGGCCCCAGCATTTT | NA | TRBV27 | NA | TRBJ1-5
CASSLRTQGIGSPLHF | TGTGCCAGCAGCCTTCGAACCCAGGGAATCGGGTCACCCCTCCACTTT | NA | TRBV3-1/TRBV3-2 | NA | TRBJ1-6
CASSARTAARTYNEQFF | TGTGCCAGCAGTGCGAGGACAGCGGCACGTACCTACAATGAGCAGTTCTTC | NA | TRBV6-1 | NA | TRBJ2-1
CAGRTGLNTEAFF | TGTGCCGGCCGGACAGGCCTGAACACTGAAGCTTTCTTT | NA | TRBV5-8 | TRBD1 | TRBJ1-1
CASSIGQGNTEAFF | TGCGCCAGCAGCATAGGACAGGGGAACACTGAAGCTTTCTTT | NA | TRBV5-1 | TRBD1 | TRBJ1-1
CASSFLQTYNEQFF | TGTGCCAGCAGCTTCCTTCAGACCTACAATGAGCAGTTCTTC | NA | TRBV7-8 | NA | TRBJ2-1
CATSEGPSSYNEQFF | TGTGCCACCAGTGAAGGCCCTAGCTCCTACAATGAGCAGTTCTTC | NA | TRBV24-1 | NA | TRBJ2-1